This T cell receptor beta chain originates from a study of blood T cell repertoires in COVID-19. Study context: PBMCs, B-cell-depleted T cells, or T cells were the source of the cDNA or gDNA that made up the material.

Study members were between about 18 and 95 years old and lived in 20 to 30 US regions. Original processing methods: Estimated nucleated cell counts came from reference gene primer amplification. Repertoires were generated with immunoSEQ multiplex PCR, while TCRdb's copy carries only in-frame clones and drops some. The DNA gave D and trimming, while V, J and clone size come from that table. The sample includes fewer than 300,000 clones, approximately 91% of them seen just once. Per germline, CDR1 LNHDA and CDR2 SQIVND (reference sequence). The V gene lost 3 bases and the J gene lost 6 bases, with 19 bases spanning the gap. The CDR3 has 16 residues.

Source material: PBMCs or T cells enriched from blood (not recorded which). This chain joins TRBV19 and TRBJ2-3, with D perhaps matching TRBD2 (7 bases). The receptor was derived from a woman in her 40s with acute COVID-19. The CDR3 region has the DNA TGTGCCAGTAGTATTGCCGGGGGGCCCCCGTGGGATACGCAGTATTTT. It specifies CASSIAGGPPWDTQYF.